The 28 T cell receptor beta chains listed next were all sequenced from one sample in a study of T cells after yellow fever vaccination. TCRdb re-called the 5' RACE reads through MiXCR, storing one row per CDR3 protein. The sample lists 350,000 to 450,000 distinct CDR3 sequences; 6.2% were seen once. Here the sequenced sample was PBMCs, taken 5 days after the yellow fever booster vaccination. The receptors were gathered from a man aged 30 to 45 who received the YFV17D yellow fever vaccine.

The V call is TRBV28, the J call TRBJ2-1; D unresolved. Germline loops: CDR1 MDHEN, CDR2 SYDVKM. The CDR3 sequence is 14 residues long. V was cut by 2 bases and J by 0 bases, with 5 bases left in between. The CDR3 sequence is CASSLLRSYNEQFF. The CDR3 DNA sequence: TGTGCCAGCAGTTTACTCCGCTCCTACAATGAGCAGTTCTTC.

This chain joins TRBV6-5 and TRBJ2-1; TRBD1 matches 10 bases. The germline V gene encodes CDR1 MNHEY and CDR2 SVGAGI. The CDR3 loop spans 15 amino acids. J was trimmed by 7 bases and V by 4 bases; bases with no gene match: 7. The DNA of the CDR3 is TGTGCCAGCAGTTCGTCCCGGGACAGGGGTAATGAGCAGTTCTTC. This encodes CASSSSRDRGNEQFF.

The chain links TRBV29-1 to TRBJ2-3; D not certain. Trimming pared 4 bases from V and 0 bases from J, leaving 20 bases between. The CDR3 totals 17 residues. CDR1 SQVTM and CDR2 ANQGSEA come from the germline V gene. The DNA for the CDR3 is TGCAGCGTTGTGGGCCTCCTCGCTGGCGGTAGCACAGATACGCAGTATTTT. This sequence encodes CSVVGLLAGGSTDTQYF.

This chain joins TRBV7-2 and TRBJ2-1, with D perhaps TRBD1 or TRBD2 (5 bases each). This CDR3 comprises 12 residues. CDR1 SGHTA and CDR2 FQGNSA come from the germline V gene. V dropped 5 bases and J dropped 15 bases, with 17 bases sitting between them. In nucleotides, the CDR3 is TGTGCCAGCAGCCTTCCGATCGGGGACCTGTTCTTC. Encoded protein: CASSLPIGDLFF.

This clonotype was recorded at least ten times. The CDR3 loop reads CATSDLAGVAYNEQFF. CDR3 bases: TGTGCCACCAGTGATTTAGCGGGAGTCGCCTACAATGAGCAGTTCTTC. The V gene is TRBV24-1, the J gene TRBJ2-1; TRBD2 matches 8 bases. This CDR3 has 16 residues. Germline V gives CDR1 KGHDR, CDR2 SFDVKD. Losses at the gene ends were 1 base for V and 2 bases for J; bases not matched to a gene: 3.

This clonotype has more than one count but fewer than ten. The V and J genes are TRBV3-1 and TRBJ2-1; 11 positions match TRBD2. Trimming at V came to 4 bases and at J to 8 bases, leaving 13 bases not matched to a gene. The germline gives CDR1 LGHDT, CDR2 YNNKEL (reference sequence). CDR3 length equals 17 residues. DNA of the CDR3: TGTGCCAGCAGCCCGACGGTCGGTAGCGGGAGGGATCATGAGCAGTTCTTC. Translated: CASSPTVGSGRDHEQFF.

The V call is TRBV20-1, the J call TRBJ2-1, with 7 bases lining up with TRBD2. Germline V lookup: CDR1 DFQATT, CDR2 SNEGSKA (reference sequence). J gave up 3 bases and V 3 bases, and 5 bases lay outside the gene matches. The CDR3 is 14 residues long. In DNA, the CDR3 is TGCAGTGCTAGGAATGTAGCGGGCTACAATGAGCAGTTCTTC. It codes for CSARNVAGYNEQFF.

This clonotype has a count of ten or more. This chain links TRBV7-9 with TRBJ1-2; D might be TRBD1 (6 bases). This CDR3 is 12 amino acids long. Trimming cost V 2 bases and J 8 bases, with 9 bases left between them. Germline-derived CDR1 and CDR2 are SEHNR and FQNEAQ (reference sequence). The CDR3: CASSLTGRGYTF. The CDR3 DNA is TGTGCCAGCAGCTTAACAGGGCGGGGCTACACCTTC. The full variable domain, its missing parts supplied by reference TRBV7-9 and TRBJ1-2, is DTGVSQNPRHKITKRGQNVTFRCDPISEHNRLYWYRQTLGQGPEFLTYFQNEAQLEKSRLLSDRFSAERPKGSFSTLEIQRTEQGDSAMYLCASSLTGRGYTFGSGTRLTVV.

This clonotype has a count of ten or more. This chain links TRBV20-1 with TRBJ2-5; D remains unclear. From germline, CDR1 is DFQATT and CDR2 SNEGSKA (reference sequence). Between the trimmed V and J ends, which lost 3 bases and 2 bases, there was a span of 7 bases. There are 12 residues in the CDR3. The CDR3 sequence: CSARPEQETQYF. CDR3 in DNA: TGCAGTGCTAGGCCGGAGCAAGAGACCCAGTACTTC.

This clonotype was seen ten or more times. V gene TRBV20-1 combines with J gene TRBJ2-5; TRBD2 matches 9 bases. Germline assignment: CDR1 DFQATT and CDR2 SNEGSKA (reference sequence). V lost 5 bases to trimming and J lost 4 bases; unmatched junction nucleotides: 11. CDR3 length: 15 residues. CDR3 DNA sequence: TGCAGTGCTTTCCGAGCCGCTAGCGGGATAGAGACCCAGTACTTC. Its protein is CSAFRAASGIETQYF.

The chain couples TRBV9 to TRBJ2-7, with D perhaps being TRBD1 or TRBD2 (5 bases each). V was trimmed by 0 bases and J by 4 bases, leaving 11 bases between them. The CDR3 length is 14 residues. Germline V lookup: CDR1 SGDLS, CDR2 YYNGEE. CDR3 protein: CASSVEWGGYEQYF. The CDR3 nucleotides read TGTGCCAGCAGCGTAGAATGGGGCGGGTACGAGCAGTACTTC.

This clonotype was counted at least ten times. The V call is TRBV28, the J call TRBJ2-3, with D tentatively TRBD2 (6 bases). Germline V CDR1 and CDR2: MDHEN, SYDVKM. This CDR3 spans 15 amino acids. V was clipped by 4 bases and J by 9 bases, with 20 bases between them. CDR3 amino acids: CASSYPQAGKDTQYF. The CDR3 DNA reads TGTGCCAGCAGTTACCCCCAAGCGGGTAAAGACACGCAGTATTTT.

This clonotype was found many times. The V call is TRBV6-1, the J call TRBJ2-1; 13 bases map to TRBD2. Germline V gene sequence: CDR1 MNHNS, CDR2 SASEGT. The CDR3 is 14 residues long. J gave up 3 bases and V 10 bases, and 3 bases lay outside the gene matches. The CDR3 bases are TGTGCCACCAGGACTAGCGGGAGCTACAATGAGCAGTTCTTC. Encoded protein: CATRTSGSYNEQFF.

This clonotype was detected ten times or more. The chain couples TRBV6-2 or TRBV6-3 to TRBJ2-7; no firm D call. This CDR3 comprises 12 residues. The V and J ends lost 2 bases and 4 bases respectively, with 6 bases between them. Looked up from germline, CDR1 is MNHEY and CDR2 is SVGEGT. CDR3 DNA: TGTGCCAGCAGTTACCCCCATTACGAGCAGTACTTC. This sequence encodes CASSYPHYEQYF.

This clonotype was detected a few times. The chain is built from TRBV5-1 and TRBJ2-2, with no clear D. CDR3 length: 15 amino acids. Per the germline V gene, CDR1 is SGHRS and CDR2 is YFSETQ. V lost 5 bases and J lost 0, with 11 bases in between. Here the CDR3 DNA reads TGCGCCAGCAGTCCTAGGAACACGAACACCGGGGAGCTGTTTTTT. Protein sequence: CASSPRNTNTGELFF.

Here the CDR3 DNA reads TGTGCCAGCTCACCCGGGACAGCTAATAAGTACTTC. It encodes CASSPGTANKYF. This chain uses TRBV18 with TRBJ2-4; 7 bases match TRBD1. The germline CDR1 and CDR2 sequences are KGHSH and LQKENI. This CDR3 has 12 residues. With 3 bases clipped from V and 14 bases from J, the junction kept 7 bases outside the gene matches.

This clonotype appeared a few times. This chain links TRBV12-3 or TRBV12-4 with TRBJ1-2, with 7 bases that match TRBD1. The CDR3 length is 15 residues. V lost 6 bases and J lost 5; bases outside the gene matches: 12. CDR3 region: CASRFRDSHPYGYTF. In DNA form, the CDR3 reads TGTGCCAGCAGATTCCGGGACAGTCATCCGTATGGCTACACCTTC.

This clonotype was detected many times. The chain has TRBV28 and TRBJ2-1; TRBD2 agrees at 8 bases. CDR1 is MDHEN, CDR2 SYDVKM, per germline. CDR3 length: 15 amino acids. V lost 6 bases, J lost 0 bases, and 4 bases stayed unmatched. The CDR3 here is CASRTGTSSYNEQFF. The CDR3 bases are TGTGCCAGCAGGACCGGGACTAGCTCCTACAATGAGCAGTTCTTC.

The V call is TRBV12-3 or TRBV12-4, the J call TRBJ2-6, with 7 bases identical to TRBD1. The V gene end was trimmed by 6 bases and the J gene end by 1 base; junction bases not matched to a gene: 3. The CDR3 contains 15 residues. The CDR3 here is CASRRQGSGANVLTF. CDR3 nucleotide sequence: TGTGCCAGCAGAAGACAGGGATCTGGGGCCAACGTCCTGACTTTC.

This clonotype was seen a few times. The CDR3 region is CASSPRTLLGSQHF. CDR3 nucleotides: TGTGCCAGCAGTCCCCGTACCCTGCTCGGGTCCCAGCATTTT. The chain carries TRBV28 and TRBJ1-5, with D uncertain. V dropped 5 bases and J dropped 11 bases, with 19 bases sitting between them. The germline V gene has CDR1 MDHEN and CDR2 SYDVKM. The CDR3 spans 14 residues.

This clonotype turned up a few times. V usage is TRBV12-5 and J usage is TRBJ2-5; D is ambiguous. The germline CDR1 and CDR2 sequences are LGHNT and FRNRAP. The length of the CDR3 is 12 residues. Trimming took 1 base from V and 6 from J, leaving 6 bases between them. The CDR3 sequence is CASGLDRQTQYF. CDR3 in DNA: TGTGCTAGTGGTTTGGACAGACAGACCCAGTACTTC.

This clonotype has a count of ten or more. This chain's CDR3 is CASSPFSTSSNQPQHF. The CDR3, as DNA: TGTGCCAGCTCACCATTCAGCACATCTTCCAATCAGCCCCAGCATTTT. V is TRBV18 and J is TRBJ1-5; D is unresolved. Germline V CDR1 and CDR2: KGHSH, LQKENI. V lost 2 bases and J lost 3, with 14 bases in between. The CDR3 covers 16 residues.

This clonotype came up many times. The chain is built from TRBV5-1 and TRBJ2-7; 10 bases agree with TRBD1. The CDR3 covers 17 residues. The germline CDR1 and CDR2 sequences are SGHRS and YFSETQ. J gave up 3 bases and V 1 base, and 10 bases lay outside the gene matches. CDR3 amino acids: CASSLFGAGTGVYEQYF. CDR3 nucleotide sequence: TGCGCCAGCAGCTTGTTTGGGGCCGGGACAGGGGTCTACGAGCAGTACTTC.

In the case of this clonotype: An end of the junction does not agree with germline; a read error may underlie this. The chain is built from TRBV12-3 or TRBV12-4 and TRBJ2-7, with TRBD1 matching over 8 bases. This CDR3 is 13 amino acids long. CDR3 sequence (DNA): TGTGCCAGCAGTCAGACGGACAGGGCGGTTGGTTTCTTC. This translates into CASSQTDRAVGFF.

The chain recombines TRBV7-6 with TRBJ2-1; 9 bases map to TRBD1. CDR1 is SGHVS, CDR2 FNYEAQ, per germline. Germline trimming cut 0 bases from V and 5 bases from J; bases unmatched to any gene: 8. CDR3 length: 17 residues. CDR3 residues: CASSLAAGDRVNNEQFF. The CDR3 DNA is TGTGCCAGCAGCTTAGCGGCAGGGGACAGGGTAAACAATGAGCAGTTCTTC. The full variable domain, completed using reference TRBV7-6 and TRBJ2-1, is GAGVSQSPRYKVTKRGQDVALRCDPISGHVSLYWYRQALGQGPEFLTYFNYEAQQDKSGLPNDRFSAERPEGSISTLTIQRTEQRDSAMYRCASSLAAGDRVNNEQFFGPGTRLTVL.

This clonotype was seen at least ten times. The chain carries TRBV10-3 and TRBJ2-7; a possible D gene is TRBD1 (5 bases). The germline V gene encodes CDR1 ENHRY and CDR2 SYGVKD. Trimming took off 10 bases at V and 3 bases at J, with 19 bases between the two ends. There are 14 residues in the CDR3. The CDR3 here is CATTILQGSYEQYF. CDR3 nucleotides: TGTGCCACGACGATCCTGCAGGGAAGCTACGAGCAGTACTTC.

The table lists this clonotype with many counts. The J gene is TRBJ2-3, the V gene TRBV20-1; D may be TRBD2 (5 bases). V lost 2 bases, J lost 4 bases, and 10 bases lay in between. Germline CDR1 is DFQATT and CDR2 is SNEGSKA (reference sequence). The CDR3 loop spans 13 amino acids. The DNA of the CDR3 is TGCAGTGCTAGATCCATAGCGTCAGATACGCAGTATTTT. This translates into CSARSIASDTQYF.

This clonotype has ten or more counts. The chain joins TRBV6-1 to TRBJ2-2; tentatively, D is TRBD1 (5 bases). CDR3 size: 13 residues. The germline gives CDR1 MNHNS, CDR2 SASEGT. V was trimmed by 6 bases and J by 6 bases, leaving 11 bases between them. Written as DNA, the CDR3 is TGTGCCAGCAGGAACAGGTGGCCCGGGGAGCTGTTTTTT. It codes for CASRNRWPGELFF.